Presented here are 9 T cell receptor beta chains from one specimen sequenced in a study of T cells in tumors and immune-related adverse events. Only in-frame clones appear in the TCRdb table, and some are missing; sequencing was by immunoSEQ multiplex PCR. The profile shows roughly 23,000 clones, about 93% of them singletons. The starting material was lymph node tissue, obtained from a patient treated with anti-PD-1 therapy. The receptor set was obtained from a female donor with metastatic renal cell carcinoma.

The rearrangement joins TRBV6-1 to TRBJ2-3, with D tentatively TRBD2 (6 bases). The germline gives CDR1 MNHNS, CDR2 SASEGT. Trimming pared 3 bases from V and 2 bases from J, leaving 18 bases between. This CDR3 is 17 amino acids long. The CDR3 sequence is CASSDMRGGWNTDTQYF. The CDR3 coding sequence is TGTGCCAGCAGTGATATGCGGGGCGGTTGGAACACAGATACGCAGTATTTT.

The CDR3 loop reads CASNRDRGLYDEQYF. The CDR3 coding sequence is TGTGCCAGTAACCGGGACAGGGGACTGTACGACGAGCAGTACTTC. The chain is built from TRBV6-1 and TRBJ2-7, with 10 bases lining up with TRBD1. With V trimmed by 9 bases and J by 5 bases, 13 bases remained unmatched. CDR1 is MNHNS, CDR2 SASEGT, per germline. The length of the CDR3 is 15 residues.

The chain carries TRBV10-3 and TRBJ1-1; possible D gene TRBD1, 5 bases. Germline V gives CDR1 ENHRY, CDR2 SYGVKD. The CDR3 has 13 residues. V lost 3 bases to trimming and J lost 0 bases, with 5 bases between them. CDR3 in DNA: TGTGCCATCAGTGAACAGGTGAACACTGAAGCTTTCTTT. Protein sequence: CAISEQVNTEAFF.

The chain uses TRBV28 and TRBJ2-1, with D possibly called TRBD1 or TRBD2 (5 bases each). V was clipped by 7 bases and J by 2 bases, with 12 bases between them. CDR3 length: 14 amino acids. Germline CDR1 is MDHEN and CDR2 is SYDVKM. CDR3 DNA: TGTGCCAGCACCGAGGGGACCACCTACAATGAGCAGTTCTTC. It yields the protein CASTEGTTYNEQFF.

This rearrangement joins TRBV12-2 to TRBJ1-6; the table assigns TRBD1, which was not confirmed against the DNA. TRBV12-2 is flagged as a pseudogene. The CDR3 extends over 16 amino acids. For the CDR3, the DNA is TGTGCAAGTCGCTTAGAGAACAGGGAATCAAATTCACCCCTCCACTTT. Translating gives CASRLENRESNSPLHF.

The chain joins TRBV15 to TRBJ2-7; either TRBD1 or TRBD2 may supply D (5 bases each). Germline-derived CDR1 and CDR2 are LNHNV and YYDKDF (reference sequence). The CDR3 loop spans 17 amino acids. V gave up 1 base and J gave up 0 bases, with 16 bases separating them. The CDR3 loop reads CATSRVWDLHGSYEQYF. The CDR3 DNA sequence: TGTGCCACCAGCAGAGTTTGGGACCTCCATGGCTCCTACGAGCAGTACTTC.

The J gene is TRBJ2-1, the V gene TRBV6-5; the D gene is possibly TRBD2 (6 bases). This CDR3 is built from 15 residues. The germline V and J ends were trimmed by 4 bases and 5 bases, with 15 bases remaining between them. Germline CDR1 is MNHEY and CDR2 is SVGAGI. This CDR3 reads CASSWDSSRHNEQFF. DNA for the CDR3: TGTGCCAGCAGTTGGGACTCGAGCCGCCACAATGAGCAGTTCTTC.

The chain uses TRBV20-1 and TRBJ2-3, with D unclear. Germline V gene data show CDR1 as DFQATT and CDR2 as SNEGSKA (reference sequence). The CDR3 covers 11 residues. V was clipped by 6 bases and J by 3 bases, with 7 bases between them. CDR3 DNA: TGCAGTGCGGAAACAACAGATACGCAGTATTTT. Translated: CSAETTDTQYF.

As to this clone: The junction departs from germline at one end; a sequencing error may be responsible. V usage is TRBV10-1 and J usage is TRBJ2-7, with D unresolved. This CDR3 is 16 amino acids long. Germline V gene data show CDR1 as WNHNN and CDR2 as SYGVQD (reference sequence). DNA for the CDR3: TGCGCCAGCAGTGACCCGAGCGAGGAAGCCTACTACGAGCAGTATTTC. It is translated as CASSDPSEEAYYEQYF.